The 14 T cell receptor beta chains below all came from one sample that was sequenced in a study of regulatory T cells in long-lasting Graves disease. The time point was: persistent/refractory GD, antithyroid drugs over 5 years with positive TRAb. Making the TCR library involved RNA that had been extracted from PBMCs. TCR beta libraries were built with iRepertoire HTBI primers and Arm-PCR of CDR3 regions. TCRdb reanalysed the multiplex PCR reads using MiXCR and keeps one entry per CDR3 protein. The data show 600,000 to 850,000 distinct CDR3 sequences, with 25% to 30% seen just once and around 42% held by the top ten. This specimen consisted of peripheral blood mononuclear cells (PBMCs), obtained when the disease was refractory, from a patient treated with antithyroid drugs. The receptors here all came from a female donor with Graves disease.

This sequence joins TRBV12-5 and TRBJ2-2, with D unclear. This CDR3 has 16 amino acids. Germline V CDR1 and CDR2: LGHNT, FRNRAP. The V end was cut by 0 bases, the J end by 1 base, with 9 bases between. CDR3 bases: TGTGCTAGTGGTTTGGTAGTAGGGTTGAACACCGGGGAGCTGTTTTTT. This translates into CASGLVVGLNTGELFF.

This clonotype was seen ten or more times. V and J are TRBV12-3 or TRBV12-4 and TRBJ2-5; TRBD2 aligns across 11 bases. The CDR3 has 15 residues. V was clipped by 6 bases and J by 5 bases; unmatched bases: 8. Here the CDR3 DNA reads TGTGCCAGCAGCCTGACCGGGACTAGCGGTGAGACCCAGTACTTC. Amino acids: CASSLTGTSGETQYF.

In its sample, this clonotype was seen a few times. The chain has TRBV27 and TRBJ1-2, with D perhaps matching TRBD1 (6 bases). The V gene lost 3 bases and the J gene lost 8 bases, with 10 bases spanning the gap. The CDR3 consists of 12 residues. Germline lookup yields CDR1 MNHEY and CDR2 SMNVEV (reference sequence). The CDR3 nucleotides read TGTGCCAGCAGTTTCCAGGGACACGGCTACACCTTC. It yields the protein CASSFQGHGYTF.

This clonotype was counted only a few times. V usage is TRBV12-3 or TRBV12-4 and J usage is TRBJ1-1, with unresolved D. The CDR3 is made up of 14 amino acids. Trimming removed 6 bases from V and 4 bases from J, with 15 bases in between. DNA of the CDR3: TGTGCCAGCAGCATACAGCCGGTGGGCACTGAAGCTTTCTTT. It translates to CASSIQPVGTEAFF.

This clonotype turned up a few times. The rearrangement uses TRBV29-1 and TRBJ1-1; TRBD1 matches 7 bases. Germline assignment: CDR1 SQVTM and CDR2 ANQGSEA. The CDR3 has 17 residues. V gave up 0 bases and J gave up 5 bases; unmatched junction bases: 15. The DNA for the CDR3 is TGCAGCGTTGAAGACCTAAGGGCGGGACAGCGAAGGACTGAAGCTTTCTTT. It codes for CSVEDLRAGQRRTEAFF.

This clonotype was recorded at least ten times. J is TRBJ2-5 and V is TRBV11-2; 11 bases align to TRBD2. The germline V gene encodes CDR1 SGHAT and CDR2 FQNNGV. V trimming: 1 base; J trimming: 4 bases; junction bases outside the gene matches: 5. The CDR3 is 16 residues long. DNA of the CDR3: TGTGCCAGCAGCTTAGGGGCGCTAGCGGGGGGAGAGACCCAGTACTTC. Translation: CASSLGALAGGETQYF.

This clonotype was seen many times. The chain employs TRBV27 and TRBJ2-7; D gene uncertain. The CDR3 length is 12 residues. The V gene's germline CDR1 is MNHEY and CDR2 SMNVEV (reference sequence). Trimming left V 3 bases short and J 3 bases short, with 6 bases between. The CDR3 sequence: CASSFLSYEQYF. CDR3 nucleotide sequence: TGTGCCAGCAGTTTTCTAAGCTACGAGCAGTACTTC.

This clonotype was observed at least ten times. The chain employs TRBV27 and TRBJ1-1; the D is unclear. CDR3 length: 12 amino acids. The germline V gene has CDR1 MNHEY and CDR2 SMNVEV (reference sequence). Between the trimmed V and J ends, which lost 9 bases and 1 base, there was a span of 9 bases. The CDR3: CASRDSNTEAFF. CDR3 coding DNA: TGTGCCAGTCGGGATTCGAACACTGAAGCTTTCTTT.

The chain joins TRBV5-1 to TRBJ1-1; no clear D gene. The germline gives CDR1 SGHRS, CDR2 YFSETQ. The V end was cut by 3 bases, the J end by 1 base, with 7 bases between. The CDR3 has 13 residues. CDR3 region: CASSSAKNTEAFF. Written as DNA, the CDR3 is TGCGCCAGCAGCTCCGCAAAGAACACTGAAGCTTTCTTT.

The CDR3 bases are TGTGCCATCAGTGTTGGGGACGGTCCCTTCGCTAATGAAAAACTGTTTTTT. It is translated as CAISVGDGPFANEKLFF. The genes are TRBV10-3 and TRBJ1-4, with a tentative D call TRBD1 (5 bases). Trimming cost V 4 bases and J 3 bases, with 18 bases left between them. The CDR3 is 17 amino acids. Germline V lookup: CDR1 ENHRY, CDR2 SYGVKD.

This clonotype was seen more than once but under ten times. This chain joins TRBV6-1 and TRBJ1-5; D gene ambiguous. The ends were cut back, 6 bases at V and 0 bases at J, with 15 bases in the middle. The CDR3 is 16 residues long. Germline loops: CDR1 MNHNS, CDR2 SASEGT. The CDR3 is CASRAINYGSNQPQHF. The CDR3 DNA reads as TGTGCCAGCAGGGCCATTAATTACGGTAGCAATCAGCCCCAGCATTTT.

This clonotype was counted many times. The chain employs TRBV11-2 and TRBJ1-5, with 7 bases lining up with TRBD1. Per germline, CDR1 SGHAT and CDR2 FQNNGV. This CDR3 has 14 residues. With 3 bases clipped from V and 9 bases from J, the junction kept 8 bases outside the gene matches. DNA of the CDR3: TGTGCCAGCAGCTTCCGACAGGGTTCATGGCCCCAGCATTTT. Protein: CASSFRQGSWPQHF.

The chain uses TRBV24-1 and TRBJ2-2; TRBD1 might be the D (5 bases). Trimming took off 4 bases at V and 3 bases at J, with 8 bases between the two ends. The CDR3 is made up of 14 amino acids. Germline values: CDR1 KGHDR, CDR2 SFDVKD. CDR3 sequence reads: CATSEPGYTGELFF. The CDR3 DNA reads TGTGCCACCAGTGAGCCAGGGTACACCGGGGAGCTGTTTTTT.

This clonotype was detected only a few times. The chain recombines TRBV15 with TRBJ1-4; TRBD1 is a possible D gene (5 bases). The CDR3 is 16 amino acids. CDR1 and CDR2 (germline): LNHNV, YYDKDF (reference sequence). Trimming took 8 bases from V and 8 from J, leaving 24 bases between them. The CDR3, as DNA: TGTGCCACCCCCAAAGTTTTGTGGACAAAGGAGGAAAAACTGTTTTTT. Its protein is CATPKVLWTKEEKLFF.